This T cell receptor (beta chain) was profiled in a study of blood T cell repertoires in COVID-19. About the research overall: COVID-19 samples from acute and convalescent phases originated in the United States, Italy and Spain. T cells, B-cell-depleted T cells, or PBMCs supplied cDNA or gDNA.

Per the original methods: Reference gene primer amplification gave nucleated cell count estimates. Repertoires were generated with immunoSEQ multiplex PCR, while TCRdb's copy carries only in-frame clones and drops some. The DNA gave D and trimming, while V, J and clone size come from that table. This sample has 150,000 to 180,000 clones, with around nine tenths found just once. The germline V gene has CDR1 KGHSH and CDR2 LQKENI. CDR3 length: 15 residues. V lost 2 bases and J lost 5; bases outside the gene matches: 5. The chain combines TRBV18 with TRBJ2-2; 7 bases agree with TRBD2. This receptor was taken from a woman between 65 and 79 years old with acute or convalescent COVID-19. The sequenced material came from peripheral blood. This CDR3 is CASSPLASGTGELFF. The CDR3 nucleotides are TGTGCCAGCTCACCATTGGCTAGCGGAACCGGGGAGCTGTTTTTT.